The T cell receptor beta chain under discussion was sequenced for a study of shared clonotypes between healthy human individuals. V was pared by 2 bases and J by 7 bases, with 11 bases between. CDR3 length: 13 residues. Per the germline V gene, CDR1 is MGHDK and CDR2 is SYGVNS. CD45RO-negative CD8 cells positively selected for CCR7 made up the naive population, which excluded terminally differentiated effector memory CD45RA+ cells. There were only Caucasian adults among the donors, and all lived in Nashville, Tennessee. Per sorted-subset replicate PCR, input was 200 to 250 ng DNA, representing around 28,000 T cell genomes. Libraries were prepared by immunoSEQ multiplex PCR; TCRdb keeps only in-frame clonotypes and omits some of them. The data hold roughly 850,000 clones, with about 96% observed a single time.

The TCR sequence derives from a man aged 25 to 40 in good health. The specimen sequenced was naive CD8+ T cells sorted from blood. The V call is TRBV25-1, the J call TRBJ1-2; possible D gene TRBD1, 5 bases. The CDR3: CASSEGWGFGYTF. The CDR3 nucleotides are TGTGCCAGCAGTGAAGGGTGGGGCTTTGGCTACACCTTC.